These 14 T cell receptor beta chains were sequenced from one sample in a study of shared clonotypes between healthy human individuals. This table comes from immunoSEQ multiplex PCR, and its TCRdb copy is limited to in-frame clones, with some not included. The data show 2 million to 3 million clones, with roughly 93% seen just once and around 0.4% held by the top ten. Material for sequencing was naive CD4+ T cells from PBMCs. Subset described: CD45RA+ positively selected. These receptor sequences come from a man between 18 and 35 years old in good health. Some clones in this sample may be carry-over from other donors' samples.

The DNA for the CDR3 is TGTGCCAGCAGCCCATCCCAGGGGAACTATGGCTACACCTTC. Translated, it gives CASSPSQGNYGYTF. This rearrangement joins TRBV9 to TRBJ1-2, with D perhaps TRBD1 (6 bases). The CDR3 length is 14 residues. Germline V gene sequence: CDR1 SGDLS, CDR2 YYNGEE. Trimming removed 4 bases from V and 2 bases from J, with 12 bases in between.

CDR3 nucleotide sequence: TGTGCCAGCAGCCCAGGTGGAGAAGGCTACACCTTC. Protein product: CASSPGGEGYTF. The V call is TRBV4-2, the J call TRBJ1-2; no definite D call. V gave up 4 bases and J gave up 8 bases, with 11 bases separating them. The germline V gene has CDR1 LGHNA and CDR2 YNFKEQ. This CDR3 is 12 amino acids long.

The chain combines TRBV19 with TRBJ2-3, with D perhaps matching TRBD1 (6 bases). CDR3 length equals 16 residues. V lost 1 base, J lost 1 base, and 12 bases lay in between. From germline, CDR1 is LNHDA and CDR2 SQIVND (reference sequence). The CDR3 is CASSIAWTAGTDTQYF. The CDR3 DNA sequence: TGTGCCAGTAGTATAGCTTGGACAGCCGGCACAGATACGCAGTATTTT.

The chain is built from TRBV30 and TRBJ1-5; the D gene is possibly TRBD1 (6 bases). V was cut by 2 bases and J by 4 bases, with 12 bases left in between. This CDR3 spans 14 amino acids. Germline V gene data show CDR1 as GTSNPN and CDR2 as SVGIG (reference sequence). For the CDR3, the DNA is TGTGCCTGGAGTCCCCCAGGGGAGAATCAGCCCCAGCATTTT. It is translated as CAWSPPGENQPQHF. The variable domain in full, completed from reference TRBV30 and TRBJ1-5, reads SQTIHQWPATLVQPVGSPLSLECTVEGTSNPNLYWYRQAAGRGLQLLFYSVGIGQISSEVPQNLSASRPQDRQFILSSKKLLLSDSGFYLCAWSPPGENQPQHFGDGTRLSIL.

The chain is built from TRBV27 and TRBJ2-2; D may be TRBD2 (6 bases). The CDR3 is 15 amino acids. From germline, CDR1 is MNHEY and CDR2 SMNVEV (reference sequence). Between the trimmed V and J ends, which lost 8 bases and 6 bases, there was a span of 19 bases. CDR3 amino acids: CASVPYGGIAGELFF. The CDR3 region has the DNA TGTGCCAGCGTCCCCTATGGGGGGATCGCCGGGGAGCTGTTTTTT.

The rearrangement joins TRBV2 to TRBJ1-1; D possibly corresponds to TRBD1 (5 bases). Germline CDR1 reads SNHLY; CDR2 reads FYNNEI. The CDR3 is 14 residues long. Trimming left V 9 bases short and J 1 base short, with 15 bases between. The CDR3 region has the DNA TGTGCCAGTAGGGGTCGGACCGGGAACACTGAAGCTTTCTTT. It is translated as CASRGRTGNTEAFF.

This chain links TRBV6-1 with TRBJ2-2, with 9 bases matching TRBD2. Germline CDR1 MNHNS, CDR2 SASEGT. The CDR3 spans 15 residues. Trimming took 6 bases from V and 5 from J; bases not matched to a gene: 7. The CDR3 nucleotides are TGTGCCAGCAGGCTAGCGGGGTCGAGTACCGGGGAGCTGTTTTTT. It is translated as CASRLAGSSTGELFF.

A word on this clone: This CDR3 is also generated by other DNA sequences in the sample. This chain connects TRBV29-1 to TRBJ2-1; 10 nucleotides line up with TRBD1. The V gene end was trimmed by 2 bases and the J gene end by 3 bases; junction bases not matched to a gene: 1. The CDR3 is 14 amino acids. Germline CDR1 SQVTM, CDR2 ANQGSEA. CDR3 amino acids: CSVERDRGYNEQFF. The CDR3 region has the DNA TGCAGCGTTGAACGGGACAGGGGCTACAATGAGCAGTTCTTC.

The rearrangement joins TRBV4-3 to TRBJ2-5; D ambiguous. The CDR3 extends over 15 amino acids. Deletions cut 1 base from V and 2 bases from J, with 11 bases between. In germline, CDR1 is LGHNA, CDR2 YSLEER. In DNA, the CDR3 is TGCGCCAGCAGCCAAGTCTATGGGGTTCAAGAGACCCAGTACTTC. Encoded protein: CASSQVYGVQETQYF.

Details on this clone: The sample contains more than one DNA sequence encoding this CDR3. The chain has TRBV9 and TRBJ1-5, with a tentative D call TRBD1 (6 bases). Germline values: CDR1 SGDLS, CDR2 YYNGEE. The CDR3 loop spans 14 amino acids. Trimming pared 0 bases from V and 7 bases from J, leaving 11 bases between. CDR3 protein: CASSVGGGYQPQHF. CDR3 coding DNA: TGTGCCAGCAGCGTAGGAGGGGGTTACCAGCCCCAGCATTTT.

The CDR3 region is CASSKTRESSYNEQFF. As DNA, the CDR3 is TGTGCCAGCAGCAAAACTAGAGAGAGCTCCTACAATGAGCAGTTCTTC. The chain has TRBV11-2 and TRBJ2-1; the D gene is possibly TRBD2 (5 bases). V lost 5 bases to trimming and J lost 0 bases, with 14 bases between them. CDR3 length equals 16 residues. In germline, CDR1 is SGHAT, CDR2 FQNNGV.

This chain uses TRBV19 with TRBJ1-5; TRBD1 matches at 7 bases. The CDR3 totals 17 residues. Germline CDR1 and CDR2: LNHDA and SQIVND (reference sequence). With 3 bases clipped from V and 7 bases from J, the junction kept 15 bases outside the gene matches. CDR3 coding DNA: TGTGCCAGTAGTATCAGAGGGACAGCTCGAGTTCGCCAGCCCCAGCATTTT. Protein sequence: CASSIRGTARVRQPQHF.

Written as DNA, the CDR3 is TGTGCCAGCAGGGTCAGGCCCTACTATGGCTACACCTTC. Its protein is CASRVRPYYGYTF. The chain is built from TRBV28 and TRBJ1-2; no clear D. Germline V gives CDR1 MDHEN, CDR2 SYDVKM. The germline V and J ends were trimmed by 6 bases and 3 bases, with 11 bases remaining between them. The CDR3 covers 13 residues.

The genes are TRBV5-1 and TRBJ2-7; 7 bases match TRBD1. CDR1 SGHRS and CDR2 YFSETQ come from the germline V gene. This CDR3 spans 15 amino acids. V shed 4 bases, J shed 1 base, and the junction held 8 bases outside the gene matches. The CDR3 loop is CASSIAGTASYEQYF. CDR3 DNA sequence: TGCGCCAGCAGCATAGCCGGGACAGCGTCCTACGAGCAGTACTTC.